This T cell receptor beta chain was captured in a study of T cells in localized non-small cell lung cancer. Points on this clone: Its antigen is not identified.

Study observations and caveats: Heterogeneity remains possible because sequencing was limited to only one tumor region.

Germline V gives CDR1 SNHLY, CDR2 FYNNEI. The CDR3 loop spans 13 amino acids. V was pared by 6 bases and J by 5 bases, with 14 bases between. Some clones are missing from TCRdb's copy, which holds only in-frame ones; the method was immunoSEQ multiplex PCR. The sample lists about 26,000 clones; 75% to 90% were seen once. The chain couples TRBV2 to TRBJ2-7; D is unclear. The receptor was derived from a female donor at least 60 years old with stage II squamous cell lung carcinoma. The sequences come from peripheral blood, collected before any cancer treatment. CDR3 protein: CASRGRESDEQYF. CDR3 nucleotides: TGTGCCAGCAGAGGAAGGGAATCCGACGAGCAGTACTTC.